What follows describes a single T cell receptor beta chain. These data come from a study of T-cell memory formation after mild COVID-19. TCRdb redid the calling of the 5' RACE reads with MiXCR, one entry per CDR3 protein. The repertoire holds 300,000 to 350,000 distinct CDR3 sequences, about 13% seen once, with about a fifth in the top ten. The V end lost 7 bases, the J end lost 7 bases, and 10 bases lay between the germline ends. The CDR3 runs 11 residues. The receptor was isolated from a man aged 18 to 35 who had mild COVID-19 (a few samples of this study predate the infection). Cell type and time point are not known. The sequencing sample was made of PBMCs or a T cell subset sorted from them (not recorded which). This rearrangement joins TRBV12-3 or TRBV12-4 to TRBJ1-1, with D perhaps matching TRBD1 (5 bases). The CDR3 DNA is TGTGCCAGCACCAGGAGGGGTGAAGCTTTCTTT. Translation gives CASTRRGEAFF.